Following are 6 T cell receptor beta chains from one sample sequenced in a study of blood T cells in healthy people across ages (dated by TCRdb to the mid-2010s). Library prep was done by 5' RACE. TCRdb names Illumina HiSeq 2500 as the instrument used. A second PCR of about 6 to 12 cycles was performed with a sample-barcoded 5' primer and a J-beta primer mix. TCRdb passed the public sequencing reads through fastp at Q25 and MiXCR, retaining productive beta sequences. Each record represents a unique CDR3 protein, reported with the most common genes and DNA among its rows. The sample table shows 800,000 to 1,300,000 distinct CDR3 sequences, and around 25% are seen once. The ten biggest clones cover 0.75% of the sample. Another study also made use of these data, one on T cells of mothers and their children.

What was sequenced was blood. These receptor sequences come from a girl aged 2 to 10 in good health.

In DNA form, the CDR3 reads TGTGCCAGCAGCTTAGTGGGACACGCTTTCTACGAGCAGTACTTC. It codes for CASSLVGHAFYEQYF. The chain uses TRBV11-3 and TRBJ2-5; D is possibly TRBD1 (6 bases). Judging by the DNA end, TRBJ2-7 fits better; the J call may be wrong. The CDR3 is made up of 15 amino acids. CDR1 SGHNT and CDR2 YENEEA come from the germline V gene.

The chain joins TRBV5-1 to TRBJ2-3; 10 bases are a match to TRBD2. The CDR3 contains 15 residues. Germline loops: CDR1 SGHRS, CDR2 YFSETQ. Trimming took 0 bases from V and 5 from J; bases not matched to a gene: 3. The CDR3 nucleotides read TGCGCCAGCAGCTTGGAGACTAGCGGGTTAGATACGCAGTATTTT. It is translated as CASSLETSGLDTQYF.

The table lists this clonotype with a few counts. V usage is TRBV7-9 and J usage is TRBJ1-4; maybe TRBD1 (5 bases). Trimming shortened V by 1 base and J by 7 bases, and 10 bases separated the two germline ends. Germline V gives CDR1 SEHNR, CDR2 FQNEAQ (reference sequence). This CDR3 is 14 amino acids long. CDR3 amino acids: CASSLEGTVEKLFF. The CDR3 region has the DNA TGTGCCAGCAGCTTAGAGGGGACGGTTGAAAAACTGTTTTTT.

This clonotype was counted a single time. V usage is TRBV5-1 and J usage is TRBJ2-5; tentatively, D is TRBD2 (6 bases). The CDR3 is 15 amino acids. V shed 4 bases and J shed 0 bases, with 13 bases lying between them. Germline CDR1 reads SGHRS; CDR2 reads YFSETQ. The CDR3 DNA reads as TGCGCCAGCAGCCTCCAGGGACTCAACCAAGAGACCCAGTACTTC. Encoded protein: CASSLQGLNQETQYF.

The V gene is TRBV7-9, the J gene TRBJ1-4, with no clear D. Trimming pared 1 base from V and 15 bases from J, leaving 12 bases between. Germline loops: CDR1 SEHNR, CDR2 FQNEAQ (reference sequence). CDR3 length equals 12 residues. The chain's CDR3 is CASSLVGRRMFF. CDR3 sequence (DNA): TGTGCCAGCAGCTTAGTAGGCCGGCGTATGTTTTTT.

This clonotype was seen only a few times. The CDR3 loop reads CASSLGPTRYEQYF. The CDR3 bases are TGTGCCAGCAGCTTAGGTCCCACTAGATACGAGCAGTACTTC. The chain employs TRBV7-2 and TRBJ2-7; TRBD2 is a possible D gene (5 bases). CDR1 SGHTA and CDR2 FQGNSA come from the germline V gene. This CDR3 comprises 14 residues. V shed 1 base and J shed 4 bases, with 11 bases lying between them.